These 10 T cell receptor beta chains were all obtained from the same sample, sequenced in a study of T cell responses to AZD1222 COVID-19 vaccine. TCRdb's copy holds only in-frame clones and misses some; the assay was immunoSEQ multiplex PCR. The table includes about 72,000 clones, nearly 90% detected once. The sample was peripheral blood, taken 28 days after the second AZD1222 dose. Receptors were obtained from an adult who received the AZD1222 COVID-19 vaccine.

This clone was seen more than once but under ten times. V usage is TRBV7-8 and J usage is TRBJ1-1; TRBD1 might be the D (5 bases). V gave up 6 bases and J gave up 2 bases, with 19 bases separating them. This CDR3 is 16 amino acids long. Per germline, CDR1 SGHVS and CDR2 FQNEAQ. CDR3 nucleotides: TGTGCCAGCAGTTCCAGGGTCGAGGGGTTAAACACTGAAGCTTTCTTT. It translates to CASSSRVEGLNTEAFF.

This chain links TRBV5-1 with TRBJ2-2; TRBD2 matches at 12 bases. CDR3 length: 16 amino acids. V lost 4 bases and J lost 6; bases outside the gene matches: 7. Per germline, CDR1 SGHRS and CDR2 YFSETQ. CDR3 sequence reads: CASSPPLAGGSGELFF. DNA of the CDR3: TGCGCCAGCAGCCCCCCACTAGCGGGAGGCTCCGGGGAGCTGTTTTTT.

This chain uses TRBV27 with TRBJ2-7; 9 nucleotides line up with TRBD1. The length of the CDR3 is 15 residues. Germline V gene lookup returns CDR1 MNHEY and CDR2 SMNVEV (reference sequence). V gave up 5 bases and J gave up 5 bases; unmatched junction bases: 10. CDR3 in amino acids: CASSTAQGAIDEQYF. CDR3 nucleotide sequence: TGTGCCAGCAGTACGGCACAGGGGGCAATAGACGAGCAGTACTTC.

The chain combines TRBV2 with TRBJ2-1; D perhaps matches TRBD1 (6 bases). Germline CDR1 reads SNHLY; CDR2 reads FYNNEI. CDR3 length: 13 residues. Trimming left V 5 bases short and J 8 bases short, with 13 bases between. The CDR3, as DNA: TGTGCCAGCAGTCCTACGAGACAGGATGAGCAGTTCTTC. The encoded protein is CASSPTRQDEQFF.

This rearrangement joins TRBV27 to TRBJ1-4; 8 bases map to TRBD1. The CDR3 sequence is 14 residues long. Trimming took 6 bases from V and 7 from J; bases not matched to a gene: 7. Per germline, CDR1 MNHEY and CDR2 SMNVEV (reference sequence). CDR3: CASRPRGPSEKLFF. In nucleotides, the CDR3 is TGTGCCAGCAGGCCCAGGGGGCCGAGTGAAAAACTGTTTTTT.

The CDR3: CASSLSVTDFYGYTF. The DNA of the CDR3 is TGTGCCAGCAGCTTAAGTGTGACTGATTTTTATGGCTACACCTTC. The chain combines TRBV7-2 with TRBJ1-2, with D hard to call. Germline loops: CDR1 SGHTA, CDR2 FQGNSA. This CDR3 comprises 15 residues. V lost 2 bases to trimming and J lost 5 bases, with 15 bases between them.

The rearrangement uses TRBV2 and TRBJ2-1; no clear D gene. Germline V gives CDR1 SNHLY, CDR2 FYNNEI. Trimming removed 8 bases from V and 1 base from J, with 18 bases in between. This CDR3 has 16 amino acids. In DNA form, the CDR3 reads TGTGCCAGCGGCTCTCGTGAGCTCGGGTCCTACAATGAGCAGTTCTTC. Encoded protein: CASGSRELGSYNEQFF.

The J gene is TRBJ2-7, the V gene TRBV7-2; 8 bases map to TRBD1. V trimming: 1 base; J trimming: 7 bases; junction bases outside the gene matches: 6. The germline V gene has CDR1 SGHTA and CDR2 FQGNSA. The CDR3 consists of 14 residues. CDR3 sequence reads: CASSLDGTGREQYF. CDR3 DNA: TGTGCCAGCAGCTTAGACGGGACAGGAAGGGAGCAGTACTTC.

The V and J genes are TRBV7-2 and TRBJ2-1, with 10 bases matching TRBD2. CDR1 and CDR2 from the germline V gene are SGHTA and FQGNSA. The CDR3 length is 17 residues. The junction had 8 bases not matched to a gene; V was cut back by 4 bases and J by 2 bases. CDR3: CASSSQAGGPPYNEQFF. CDR3 DNA: TGTGCCAGCAGCTCCCAAGCGGGAGGGCCGCCCTACAATGAGCAGTTCTTC.

The chain is built from TRBV2 and TRBJ2-7; 8 nucleotides align to TRBD1. Germline assignment: CDR1 SNHLY and CDR2 FYNNEI. CDR3 length: 14 amino acids. Germline trimming cut 6 bases from V and 3 bases from J; bases unmatched to any gene: 7. The CDR3 sequence is CASRDRDRYYEQYF. CDR3 nucleotides: TGTGCCAGCAGGGACCGGGACAGGTACTACGAGCAGTACTTC.